This T cell receptor (beta chain) appears in the sequencing data of a study of T cell responses to AZD1222 COVID-19 vaccine. General observations from the study: Unmutated variant regions are reportedly the target of nearly half of TCRs that are spike-specific.

The count of this clone is one. Its target is not known. Sequencing used immunoSEQ multiplex PCR; TCRdb keeps in-frame clones, though not all of them. The sample contains roughly 77,000 clones, roughly 90% of which appear only once. This sample comprised peripheral blood, obtained 28 days after the second AZD1222 dose. The TCR originated in an adult who received the AZD1222 COVID-19 vaccine.

The DNA for the CDR3 is TGTGCCAGTACCCCGCCTTCCGGGACAGGGACTACGCCGTACACCGGGGAGCTGTTTTTT. Encoded protein: CASTPPSGTGTTPYTGELFF. The V and J genes are TRBV19 and TRBJ2-2; TRBD1 agrees at 9 bases. J lost 3 bases, V lost 7 bases, and 21 bases had no gene match. CDR1 and CDR2 from the germline V gene are LNHDA and SQIVND (reference sequence). CDR3 length: 20 amino acids.